This is a list of T cell receptor beta chains from one sample in a study of blood T cell repertoires in COVID-19. Sequencing was performed with immunoSEQ multiplex PCR; in TCRdb, only in-frame clones are kept and a portion is missing. The sample has around 310,000 clones; about 90% are singletons. Sample: peripheral blood. These receptor sequences come from a woman aged 40 to 50 with COVID-19, enrolled during active disease. CDR3s include the opening cysteine and the closing phenylalanine or tryptophan. A D gene is named only where the DNA matches it firmly. Size tells how often a clone was seen (once, few, many) or the class of an expanded clone, and some rows leave it out.

v_gene	j_gene	abundance	d_gene	CDR3aa	CDR3nt
TRBV27	TRBJ1-2	-	-	CASRLTRGQTGNYGYTF	TGTGCCAGCAGGCTAACCAGGGGTCAGACCGGTAACTATGGCTACACCTTC
TRBV28	TRBJ1-2	-	TRBD1	CASSLPRGQADGYTF	TGTGCCAGCAGTTTACCTCGAGGACAGGCTGATGGCTACACCTTC
TRBV28	TRBJ1-1	-	TRBD1	CASSTPGTGIVNTEAFF	TGTGCCAGCAGCACACCCGGGACAGGGATTGTGAACACTGAAGCTTTCTTT
TRBV6-6	TRBJ2-3	-	TRBD2	CASSGTSGDTQYF	TGTGCCAGCAGTGGGACTAGCGGAGATACGCAGTATTTT
TRBV6-5	TRBJ1-3	-	TRBD1	CASSWTGVGNTIYF	TGTGCCAGCAGCTGGACAGGGGTCGGAAACACCATATATTTT
TRBV11-2	TRBJ2-1	-	-	CASSVVGGNNEQFF	TGTGCCAGCAGCGTTGTAGGGGGTAACAATGAGCAGTTCTTC
TRBV20-1	TRBJ2-3	-	-	CSASVSLPGATQYF	TGCAGTGCTAGTGTTAGCCTGCCTGGGGCGACGCAGTATTTT
TRBV28	TRBJ1-2	-	TRBD1	CASSYLTGRGSGYTF	TGTGCCAGCAGTTATCTGACAGGGCGAGGGAGTGGCTACACCTTC
TRBV19	TRBJ1-3	-	TRBD1	CASSVQGISFSGNTIYF	TGTGCCAGTTCCGTACAGGGGATCTCCTTCTCTGGAAACACCATATATTTT
TRBV2	TRBJ2-7	-	-	CASSEPVPRPYEQYF	TGTGCCAGCAGTGAACCGGTTCCTCGCCCCTACGAGCAGTACTTC
TRBV20-1	TRBJ1-5	-	-	CSAGALEAQHF	TGCAGTGCAGGAGCTTTGGAAGCCCAGCATTTT
TRBV15	TRBJ1-1	once	TRBD1	CATGQGPNTEAFF	TGTGCCACCGGACAGGGGCCTAACACTGAAGCTTTCTTT
TRBV2	TRBJ1-3	once	-	CASSERRDPSSGNTIYF	TGTGCCAGCAGTGAAAGGAGGGACCCGAGCTCTGGAAACACCATATATTTT
TRBV5-4	TRBJ1-2	once	TRBD1	CASSLITGGNGGYTF	TGTGCCAGCAGCCTTATAACAGGGGGGAACGGTGGCTACACCTTC
TRBV28	TRBJ1-6	few	-	CASSTTVAAAPLHF	TGTGCCAGCAGTACAACGGTCGCGGCGGCACCCCTCCACTTT
TRBV25-1	TRBJ2-1	-	-	CASSASGGNEQFF	TGTGCCAGCAGTGCCTCAGGGGGGAATGAGCAGTTCTTC
TRBV19	TRBJ1-5	-	TRBD1	CASSPGPISIPSTGFSNQPQHF	TGTGCCAGTAGTCCCGGGCCCATATCCATCCCCTCGACAGGGTTTAGCAATCAGCCCCAGCATTTT
TRBV5-5	TRBJ1-4	-	TRBD1	CASSFHPGQRSNEKLFF	TGTGCCAGCAGCTTTCATCCGGGACAGCGCTCTAATGAAAAACTGTTTTTT
TRBV6-5	TRBJ1-1	-	-	CASTRGTEAFF	TGTGCCAGCACGAGGGGGACTGAAGCTTTCTTT
TRBV7-3	TRBJ1-1	-	-	CASSPYPATTAGAFF	TGTGCCAGCAGCCCATACCCTGCCACGACGGCGGGAGCTTTCTTT